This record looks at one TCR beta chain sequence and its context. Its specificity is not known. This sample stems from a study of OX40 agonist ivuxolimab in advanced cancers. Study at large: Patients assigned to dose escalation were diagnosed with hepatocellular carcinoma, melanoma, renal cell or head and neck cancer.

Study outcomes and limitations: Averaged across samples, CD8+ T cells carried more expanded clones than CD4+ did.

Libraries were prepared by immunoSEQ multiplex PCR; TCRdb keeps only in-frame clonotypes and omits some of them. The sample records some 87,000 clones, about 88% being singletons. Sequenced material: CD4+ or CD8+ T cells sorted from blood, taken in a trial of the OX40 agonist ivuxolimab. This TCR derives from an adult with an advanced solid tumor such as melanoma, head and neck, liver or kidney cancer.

The CDR3 bases are TGTGCCAGCAATCAGGGAGGGAATTCACCCCTCCACTTT. This encodes CASNQGGNSPLHF. This chain connects TRBV2 to TRBJ1-6; tentatively, D is TRBD1 (5 bases). Germline assignment: CDR1 SNHLY and CDR2 FYNNEI. V was clipped by 7 bases and J by 7 bases, with 11 bases between them. This CDR3 contains 13 residues.